This T cell receptor (beta chain) was identified in a study of PD-1 blockade in classical Hodgkin lymphoma. Whole-study findings and limits: Significantly greater TCR diversity emerged by C4D1 in CD4+ cells but not CD8+ cells. Causes of the repertoire differences remain undefined, possibly disease activity or prior therapy.

In germline, CDR1 is SGDLS, CDR2 YYNGEE. The CDR3 has 19 residues. V trimming: 0 bases; J trimming: 0 bases; junction bases outside the gene matches: 9. This clone was recorded once. Its antigen is still unknown. The time point is: cycle 4 day 1 (C4D1), after six to seven weeks of nivolumab. Brentuximab vedotin exposure varied among the patients, all of whom had relapsed after autologous stem cell transplantation. Complete response, partial response or progressive disease were the best responses. Only in-frame clones appear in the TCRdb table, and some are missing; sequencing was by immunoSEQ multiplex PCR. The table shows about 92,000 clones, with more than 80% occurring only once.

This clonotype was sampled from a human donor with classical Hodgkin lymphoma. Sequencing used peripheral blood mononuclear cells (PBMCs), obtained before the fourth cycle of nivolumab. The chain combines TRBV9 with TRBJ2-1, with 10 bases lining up with TRBD2. CDR3 coding DNA: TGTGCCAGCAGCGTAGGCGGTAGCGGGAGGACCAGCTCCTACAATGAGCAGTTCTTC. Its protein is CASSVGGSGRTSSYNEQFF. The full variable domain, completed using reference TRBV9 and TRBJ2-1, is DSGVTQTPKHLITATGQRVTLRCSPRSGDLSVYWYQQSLDQGLQFLIQYYNGEERAKGNILERFSAQQFPDLHSELNLSSLELGDSALYFCASSVGGSGRTSSYNEQFFGPGTRLTVL.